This record covers a single T cell receptor beta chain. Separate cDNA molecules each had unique molecular identifiers attached to them. MiXCR, applied by TCRdb to the 5' RACE reads, yields one record per CDR3 protein. The table records over 45,000 distinct CDR3 sequences, under 12% of them present only once. This record belongs to a study of early T cells in non-severe SARS-CoV-2 infection. V dropped 2 bases and J dropped 5; count of bases not matched to a gene: 5. There are 14 residues in the CDR3. Germline values: CDR1 LNHDA, CDR2 SQIVND (reference sequence). This chain uses TRBV19 with TRBJ1-1, with TRBD1 matching 7 bases. The receptor was derived from an adult who was a healthcare worker with PCR-confirmed SARS-CoV-2 infection or an uninfected control (not recorded which). The sample was whole blood. DNA for the CDR3: TGTGCCAGTAGTATAATAGGGGGCCCAACTGAAGCTTTCTTT. Amino acids: CASSIIGGPTEAFF.